This T cell receptor (beta chain) comes out of a study of cytomegalovirus exposure and HLA in healthy donors. Study-wide points: A later analysis by the authors found several of the most significant clusters apparently linked to common viral pathogens.

The CDR3 contains 14 residues. Germline V CDR1 and CDR2: MNHEY, SVGAGI. J gave up 5 bases and V 10 bases, and 11 bases lay outside the gene matches. The study ran its PCR with 60 Vbeta and 13 Jbeta primers. Only in-frame clones appear in the TCRdb table, and some are missing; sequencing was by immunoSEQ multiplex PCR. Of over 80,000 clones detected, 81% appear once; the ten largest clones hold about 5%. Donors counted as nominally healthy when sampled, yet unrecorded immune exposures were likely. In the case of this clone: The antigen is unknown.

What was sequenced was PBMCs. This clonotype originated in a man aged 40-55 years in good health and CMV-seropositive. This chain uses TRBV6-5 with TRBJ1-2; 9 nucleotides align to TRBD1. The CDR3 region has the DNA TGTGCCACCCGATCCGGGACAGGGTTTTATGGCTACACCTTC. It encodes CATRSGTGFYGYTF.